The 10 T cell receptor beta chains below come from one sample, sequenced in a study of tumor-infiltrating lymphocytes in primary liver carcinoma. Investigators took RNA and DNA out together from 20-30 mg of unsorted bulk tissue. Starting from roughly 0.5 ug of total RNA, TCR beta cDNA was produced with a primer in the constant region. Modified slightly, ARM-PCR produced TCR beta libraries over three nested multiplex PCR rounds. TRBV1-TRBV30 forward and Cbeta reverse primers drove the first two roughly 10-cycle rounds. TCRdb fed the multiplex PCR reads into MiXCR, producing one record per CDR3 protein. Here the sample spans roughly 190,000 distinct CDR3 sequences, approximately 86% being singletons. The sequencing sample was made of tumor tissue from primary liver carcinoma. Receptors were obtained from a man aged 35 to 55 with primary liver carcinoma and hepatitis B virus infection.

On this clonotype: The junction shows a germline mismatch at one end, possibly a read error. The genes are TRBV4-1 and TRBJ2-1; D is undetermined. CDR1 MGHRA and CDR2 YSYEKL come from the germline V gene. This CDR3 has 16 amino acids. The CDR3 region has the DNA TGCGCCAACAGCCAAGATCGGACCCCCTCCTACAATGAGCTGTTCTTC. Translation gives CANSQDRTPSYNELFF.

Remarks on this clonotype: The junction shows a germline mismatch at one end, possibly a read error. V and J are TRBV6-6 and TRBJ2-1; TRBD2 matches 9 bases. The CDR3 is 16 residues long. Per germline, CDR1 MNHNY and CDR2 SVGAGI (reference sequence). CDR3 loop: CASSPTTAGGGNEQLF. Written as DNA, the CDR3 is TGTGCCAGCAGTCCGACCACAGCGGGAGGCGGCAATGAACAATTATTC.

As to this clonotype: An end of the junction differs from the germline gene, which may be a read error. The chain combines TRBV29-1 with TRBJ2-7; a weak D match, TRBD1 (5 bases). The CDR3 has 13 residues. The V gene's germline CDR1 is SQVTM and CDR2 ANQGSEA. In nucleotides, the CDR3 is TGCAGTGTTGCCCCGACAGTGTTCCACGAGCAGTACTTC. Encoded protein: CSVAPTVFHEQYF.

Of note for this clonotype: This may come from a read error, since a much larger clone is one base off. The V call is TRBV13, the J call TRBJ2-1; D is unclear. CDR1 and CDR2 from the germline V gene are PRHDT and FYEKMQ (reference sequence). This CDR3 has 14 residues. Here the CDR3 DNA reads TGTGTCAGCAGCCGCTCGAGGAGCTTCGATGAGCAGTTCTTC. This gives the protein CVSSRSRSFDEQFF. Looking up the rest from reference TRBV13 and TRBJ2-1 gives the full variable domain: AAGVIQSPRHLIKEKRETATLKCYPIPRHDTVYWYQQGPGQDPQFLISFYEKMQSDKGSIPDRFSAQQFSDYHSELNMSSLELGDSALYFCVSSRSRSFDEQFFGPGTRLTVL.

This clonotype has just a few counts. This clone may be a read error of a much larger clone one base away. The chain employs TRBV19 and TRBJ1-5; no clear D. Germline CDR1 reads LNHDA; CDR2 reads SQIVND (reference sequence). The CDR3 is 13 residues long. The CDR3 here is CASSSGFDQPQQF. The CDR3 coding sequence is TGTGCCAGTAGTTCTGGATTCGATCAGCCCCAGCAATTT.

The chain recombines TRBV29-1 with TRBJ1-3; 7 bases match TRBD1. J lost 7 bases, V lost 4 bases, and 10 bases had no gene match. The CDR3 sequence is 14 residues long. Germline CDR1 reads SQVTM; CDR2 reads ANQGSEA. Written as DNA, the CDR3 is TGCAGCGTTGGGTGGGGGACAGTTATGAACACCATATATTTT. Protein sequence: CSVGWGTVMNTIYF.

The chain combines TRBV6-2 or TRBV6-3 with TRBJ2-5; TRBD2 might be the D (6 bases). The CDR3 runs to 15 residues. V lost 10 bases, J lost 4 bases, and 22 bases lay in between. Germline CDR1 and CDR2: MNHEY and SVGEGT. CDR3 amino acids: CANSPLLARGETQYF. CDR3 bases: TGTGCCAACAGCCCCTTGCTAGCGCGCGGAGAGACCCAGTACTTC.

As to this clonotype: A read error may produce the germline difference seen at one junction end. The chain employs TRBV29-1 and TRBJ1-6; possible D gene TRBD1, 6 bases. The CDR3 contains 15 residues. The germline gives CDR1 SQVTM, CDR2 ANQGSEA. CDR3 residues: CSVSTGTWPSSPPHF. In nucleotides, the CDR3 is TGCAGCGTTTCGACCGGGACATGGCCAAGTTCACCCCCCCACTTC.

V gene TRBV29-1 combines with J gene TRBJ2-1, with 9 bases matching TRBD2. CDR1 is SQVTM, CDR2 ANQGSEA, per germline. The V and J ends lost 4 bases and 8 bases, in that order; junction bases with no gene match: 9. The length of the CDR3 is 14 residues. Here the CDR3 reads CSVALAGVSDEQFF. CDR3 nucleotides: TGCAGCGTTGCATTAGCGGGAGTTTCCGATGAGCAGTTCTTC.

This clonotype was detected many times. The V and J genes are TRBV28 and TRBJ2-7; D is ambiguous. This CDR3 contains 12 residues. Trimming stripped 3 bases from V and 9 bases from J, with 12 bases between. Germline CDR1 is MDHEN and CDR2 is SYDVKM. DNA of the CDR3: TGTGCCAGCAGTTTTGGGTTAGAGCGGCAGTACTTC. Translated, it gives CASSFGLERQYF.